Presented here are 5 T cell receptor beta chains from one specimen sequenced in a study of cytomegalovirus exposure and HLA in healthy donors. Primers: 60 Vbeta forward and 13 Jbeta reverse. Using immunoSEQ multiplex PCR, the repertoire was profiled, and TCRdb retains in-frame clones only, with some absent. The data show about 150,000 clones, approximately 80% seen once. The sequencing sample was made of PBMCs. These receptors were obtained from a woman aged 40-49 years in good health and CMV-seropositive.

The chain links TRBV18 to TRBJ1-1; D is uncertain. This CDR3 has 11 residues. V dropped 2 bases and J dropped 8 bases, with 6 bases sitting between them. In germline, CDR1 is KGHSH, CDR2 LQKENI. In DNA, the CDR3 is TGTGCCAGCTCACCAGGGAGAGAAGCTTTCTTT. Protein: CASSPGREAFF.

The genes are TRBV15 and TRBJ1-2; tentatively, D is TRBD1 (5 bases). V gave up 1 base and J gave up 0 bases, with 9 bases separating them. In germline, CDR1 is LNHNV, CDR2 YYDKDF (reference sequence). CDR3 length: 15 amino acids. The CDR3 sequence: CATSRGGASNYGYTF. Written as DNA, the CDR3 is TGTGCCACCAGCAGAGGTGGGGCTTCTAACTATGGCTACACCTTC.

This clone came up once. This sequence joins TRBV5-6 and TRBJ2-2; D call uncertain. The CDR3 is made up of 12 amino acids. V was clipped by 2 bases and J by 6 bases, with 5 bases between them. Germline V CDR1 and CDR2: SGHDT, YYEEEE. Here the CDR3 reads CASSLYPGELFF. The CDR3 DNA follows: TGTGCCAGCAGCTTATATCCCGGGGAGCTGTTTTTT.

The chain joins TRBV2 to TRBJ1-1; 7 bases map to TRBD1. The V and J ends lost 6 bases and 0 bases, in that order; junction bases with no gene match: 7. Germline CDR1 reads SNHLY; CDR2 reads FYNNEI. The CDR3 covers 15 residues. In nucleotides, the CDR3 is TGTGCCAGCAGCCCTACAGGGGCCTTGAACACTGAAGCTTTCTTT. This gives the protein CASSPTGALNTEAFF.

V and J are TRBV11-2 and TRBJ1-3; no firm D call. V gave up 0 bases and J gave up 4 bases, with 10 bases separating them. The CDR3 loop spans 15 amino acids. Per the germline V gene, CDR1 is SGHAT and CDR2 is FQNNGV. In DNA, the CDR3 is TGTGCCAGCAGCTTAGAAGCCCGAGGGGGAAACACCATATATTTT. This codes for CASSLEARGGNTIYF.